Below are 13 T cell receptor beta chains sequenced from a single sample in a study of blood T cell repertoires in COVID-19 (dated by TCRdb to the early 2020s). The protocol used for the library was the immunoSEQ multiplex PCR assay. Not all clones reach the TCRdb copy of this immuneACCESS table, which keeps in-frame sequences only. Checked studies attribute under half of the gap to unresolved V genes and leave the rest unexplained. Here the sample has 150,000 to 200,000 clones; 75% to 85% occur a single time. The biggest ten clones account for about a sixth of the sample. Sequencing used PBMCs or T cells enriched from blood (not recorded which). The receptor set was obtained from a woman aged 50 to 60 with acute COVID-19.

This clone was detected a few times. The chain has TRBV5-1 and TRBJ1-6; 7 bases match TRBD1. Per the germline V gene, CDR1 is SGHRS and CDR2 is YFSETQ. J was trimmed by 5 bases and V by 4 bases; bases with no gene match: 9. The CDR3 runs to 16 residues. For the CDR3, the DNA is TGCGCCAGCAGCCTCACAGGGGACGGAAATAATTCACCCCTCCACTTT. Translated, it gives CASSLTGDGNNSPLHF. Full variable domain (missing parts from reference TRBV5-1 and TRBJ1-6): KAGVTQTPRYLIKTRGQQVTLSCSPISGHRSVSWYQQTPGQGLQFLFEYFSETQRNKGNFPGRFSGRQFSNSRSEMNVSTLELGDSALYLCASSLTGDGNNSPLHFGNGTRLTVT.

The chain uses TRBV29-1 and TRBJ2-5; D ambiguous. The germline CDR1 and CDR2 sequences are SQVTM and ANQGSEA. Trimming pared 3 bases from V and 1 base from J, leaving 6 bases between. CDR3 length: 12 residues. The DNA of the CDR3 is TGCAGCGTTGATGAGGTCCAAGAGACCCAGTACTTC. This encodes CSVDEVQETQYF.

The chain links TRBV7-9 to TRBJ1-5, with 9 nucleotides matching TRBD1. The V segment lost 1 base and the J segment 7 bases; nucleotides outside the gene matches: 8. There are 16 residues in the CDR3. Germline V CDR1 and CDR2: SEHNR, FQNEAQ (reference sequence). The CDR3 sequence: CASSLGNRGRGQPQHF. The CDR3 nucleotides read TGTGCCAGCAGCTTAGGGAACAGGGGGCGCGGGCAGCCCCAGCATTTT. Full variable domain (remainder filled in from reference TRBV7-9 and TRBJ1-5): DTGVSQNPRHKITKRGQNVTFRCDPISEHNRLYWYRQTLGQGPEFLTYFQNEAQLEKSRLLSDRFSAERPKGSFSTLEIQRTEQGDSAMYLCASSLGNRGRGQPQHFGDGTRLSIL.

V is TRBV7-3 and J is TRBJ2-1; TRBD2 matches at 9 bases. CDR3 length: 14 residues. The germline CDR1 and CDR2 sequences are SGHTA and FQGTGA. V lost 3 bases, J lost 9 bases, and 6 bases stayed unmatched. The CDR3 DNA reads TGTGCCAGCAGCTTGGGACTAGCCCAGGGTGAGCAGTTCTTC. It translates to CASSLGLAQGEQFF.

V is TRBV6-1 and J is TRBJ2-3, with 9 bases identical to TRBD2. V trimming: 2 bases; J trimming: 3 bases; junction bases outside the gene matches: 6. This CDR3 spans 16 amino acids. Germline values: CDR1 MNHNS, CDR2 SASEGT. The CDR3 sequence: CASSESPLAGTDTQYF. DNA of the CDR3: TGTGCCAGCAGTGAATCTCCGCTAGCGGGGACAGATACGCAGTATTTT.

This clone is a singleton in its sample. The chain has TRBV19 and TRBJ1-3, with D possibly TRBD1 on 5 matching bases. The germline V and J ends were trimmed by 8 bases and 8 bases, with 28 bases remaining between them. This CDR3 comprises 17 residues. Germline V gene lookup returns CDR1 LNHDA and CDR2 SQIVND (reference sequence). CDR3 loop: CASGGKVLDGRADTIYF. DNA for the CDR3: TGTGCCAGTGGGGGGAAGGTCTTGGACGGACGTGCGGACACCATATATTTT.

This clone has just one count. J is TRBJ2-3 and V is TRBV9; 9 nucleotides align to TRBD2. V lost 3 bases to trimming and J lost 2 bases; unmatched junction nucleotides: 25. CDR1 SGDLS and CDR2 YYNGEE come from the germline V gene. This CDR3 region has 22 residues. CDR3 DNA: TGTGCCAGCAGCGCTAGATGGGGGCTAGCGGGGCGAAACGCCATGATCACAGATACGCAGTATTTT. This codes for CASSARWGLAGRNAMITDTQYF.

This clone has just one count. V is TRBV7-6 and J is TRBJ2-3; 10 bases match TRBD2. V was clipped by 2 bases and J by 5 bases; unmatched bases: 13. This CDR3 contains 18 residues. CDR1 is SGHVS and CDR2 is FNYEAQ in the germline V gene. The CDR3 region has the DNA TGTGCCAGCAGCTTAATCCTAGCGGGGGCGAGCGGAGGAGATACGCAGTATTTT. It encodes CASSLILAGASGGDTQYF. The whole variable domain, filled in from reference TRBV7-6 and TRBJ2-3, reads GAGVSQSPRYKVTKRGQDVALRCDPISGHVSLYWYRQALGQGPEFLTYFNYEAQQDKSGLPNDRFSAERPEGSISTLTIQRTEQRDSAMYRCASSLILAGASGGDTQYFGPGTRLTVL.

The chain employs TRBV9 and TRBJ1-6; D is undetermined. Per the germline V gene, CDR1 is SGDLS and CDR2 is YYNGEE. The V end lost 0 bases, the J end lost 4 bases, and 5 bases lay between the germline ends. CDR3 length: 14 residues. In DNA, the CDR3 is TGTGCCAGCAGCGTAGAACAGTATAATTCACCCCTCCACTTT. It encodes CASSVEQYNSPLHF. Filled out from reference TRBV9 and TRBJ1-6, the complete variable domain reads DSGVTQTPKHLITATGQRVTLRCSPRSGDLSVYWYQQSLDQGLQFLIQYYNGEERAKGNILERFSAQQFPDLHSELNLSSLELGDSALYFCASSVEQYNSPLHFGNGTRLTVT.

On this clone itself: The DNA is left out, because the CDR3 cannot be placed on it with certainty; the CDR3 is given as TCRdb lists it. The genes are TRBV27 and TRBJ2-1; the D call in the table, TRBD2, was not verified against the DNA. The CDR3 adds up to 15 amino acids, both ends counted. CDR1 and CDR2 from the germline V gene are MNHEY and SMNVEV (reference sequence). Here the CDR3 reads CASSTSKISYNEQFF.

This clone showed up just a few times. The V and J genes are TRBV11-2 and TRBJ2-5, with 9 bases matching TRBD1. The trim removed 5 bases at V and 5 bases at J, leaving 9 bases unmatched. The germline CDR1 and CDR2 sequences are SGHAT and FQNNGV. The CDR3 runs 15 residues. The CDR3 coding sequence is TGTGCCAGCAGCATCGGACAGGGGAGTGCGGAGACCCAGTACTTC. Translation: CASSIGQGSAETQYF.

J is TRBJ1-1 and V is TRBV4-1; a weak D match, TRBD1 (5 bases). Germline V gene sequence: CDR1 MGHRA, CDR2 YSYEKL. This CDR3 has 13 amino acids. Between the trimmed V and J ends, which lost 2 bases and 5 bases, there was a span of 9 bases. For the CDR3, the DNA is TGCGCCAGCAGCCAACAGGGTTGGACTGAAGCTTTCTTT. Amino acid sequence: CASSQQGWTEAFF.

The V gene is TRBV6-5, the J gene TRBJ1-1; D remains ambiguous. Germline values: CDR1 MNHEY, CDR2 SVGAGI. The CDR3 sequence is 14 residues long. Trimming took off 5 bases at V and 0 bases at J, with 10 bases between the two ends. The CDR3 sequence is CASSRSAMNTEAFF. CDR3 nucleotide sequence: TGTGCCAGCAGTCGGAGTGCAATGAACACTGAAGCTTTCTTT.